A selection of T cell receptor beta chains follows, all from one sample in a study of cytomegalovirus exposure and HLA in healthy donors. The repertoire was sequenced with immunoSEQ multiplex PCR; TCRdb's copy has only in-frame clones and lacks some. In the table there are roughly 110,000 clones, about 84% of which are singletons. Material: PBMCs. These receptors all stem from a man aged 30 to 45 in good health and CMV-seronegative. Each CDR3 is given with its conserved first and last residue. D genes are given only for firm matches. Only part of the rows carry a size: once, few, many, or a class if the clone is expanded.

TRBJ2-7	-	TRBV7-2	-	CASSLLGSYEQYF	TGTGCCAGCAGCTTACTCGGGTCCTACGAGCAGTACTTC
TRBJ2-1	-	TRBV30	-	CAWSAQEGEQFF	TGTGCCTGGAGTGCCCAGGAGGGTGAGCAGTTCTTC
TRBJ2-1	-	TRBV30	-	CAGWNLGPYNEQFF	TGTGCCGGCTGGAATTTGGGGCCCTACAATGAGCAGTTCTTC
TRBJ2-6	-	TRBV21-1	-	CASSKNPWPGANVLTF	TGTGCCAGCAGCAAAAACCCTTGGCCTGGGGCCAACGTCCTGACTTTC
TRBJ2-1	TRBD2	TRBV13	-	CASSSRGLADNEQFF	TGTGCCAGCAGCTCTAGGGGACTAGCGGACAATGAGCAGTTCTTC
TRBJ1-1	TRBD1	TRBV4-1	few	CASSILGGSAFF	TGCGCCAGCAGCATATTAGGGGGCTCAGCTTTCTTT
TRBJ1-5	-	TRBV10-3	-	CAISGTSSQPQHF	TGTGCCATCAGTGGAACAAGTTCCCAGCCCCAGCATTTT
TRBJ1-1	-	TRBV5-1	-	CASSLMQGQFEAFF	TGCGCCAGCAGCTTGATGCAGGGGCAGTTCGAAGCTTTCTTT
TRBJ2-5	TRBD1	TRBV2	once	CASQDRAQETQYF	TGTGCCAGCCAGGACAGGGCACAAGAGACCCAGTACTTC
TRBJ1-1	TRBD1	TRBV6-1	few	CASSDRGQGNTEAFF	TGTGCCAGCAGTGACCGAGGACAGGGGAACACTGAAGCTTTCTTT
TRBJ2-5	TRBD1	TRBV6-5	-	CAIGTGETQYF	TGTGCCATAGGGACAGGGGAGACCCAGTACTTC
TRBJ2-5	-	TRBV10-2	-	CASSELTGATQYF	TGCGCCAGCAGTGAGTTAACGGGAGCGACCCAGTACTTC
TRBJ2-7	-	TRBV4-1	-	CASSQDQGAGVEQYF	TGCGCCAGCAGCCAAGATCAAGGGGCAGGGGTGGAGCAGTACTTC
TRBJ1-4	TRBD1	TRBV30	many	CAWRIPGTGNEKLFF	TGTGCCTGGAGAATACCCGGGACAGGGAATGAAAAACTGTTTTTT
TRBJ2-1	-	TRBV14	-	CASSQDRGWDEQFF	TGTGCCAGCAGCCAAGATCGGGGGTGGGATGAGCAGTTCTTC
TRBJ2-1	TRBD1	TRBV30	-	CAWSVLGQGVSEQFF	TGTGCCTGGAGTGTACTAGGACAGGGGGTAAGCGAGCAGTTCTTC
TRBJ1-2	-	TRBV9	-	CASSGYGGENTYGYTF	TGTGCCAGCAGCGGGTACGGGGGGGAAAACACTTATGGCTACACCTTC
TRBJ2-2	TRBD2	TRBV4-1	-	CASSQDRVGLAGVGELFF	TGCGCCAGCAGCCAAGACAGGGTGGGACTAGCGGGGGTCGGGGAGCTGTTTTTT
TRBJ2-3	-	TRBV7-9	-	CASSSASTGTQYF	TGTGCCAGCAGCTCTGCCTCGACGGGGACGCAGTATTTT
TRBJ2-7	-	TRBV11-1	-	CASSPRGEPYEQYF	TGTGCCAGCAGCCCTAGGGGCGAACCCTACGAGCAGTACTTC
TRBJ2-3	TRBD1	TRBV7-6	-	CASSVGQGHPMTQYF	TGTGCCAGCAGCGTTGGACAGGGGCACCCTATGACGCAGTATTTT
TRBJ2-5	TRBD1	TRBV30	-	CALDRGRETQYF	TGTGCCCTAGACAGGGGTCGAGAGACCCAGTACTTC
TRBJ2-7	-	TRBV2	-	CASREYYEQYF	TGTGCCAGCAGGGAGTACTACGAGCAGTACTTC
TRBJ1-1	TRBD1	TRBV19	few	CASSIGTGGTEAFF	TGTGCCAGTAGTATTGGGACAGGGGGCACTGAAGCTTTCTTT
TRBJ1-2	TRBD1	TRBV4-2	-	CASSLAGTGKNYGYTF	TGTGCCAGCAGCCTCGCCGGGACAGGAAAAAACTATGGCTACACCTTC
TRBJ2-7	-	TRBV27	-	CASSSTGGAYEQYF	TGTGCCAGCAGTTCAACAGGGGGGGCCTACGAGCAGTACTTC
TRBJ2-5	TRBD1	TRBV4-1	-	CASSPPWTPTGKETQYF	TGCGCCAGCAGCCCTCCATGGACTCCGACAGGGAAAGAGACCCAGTACTTC
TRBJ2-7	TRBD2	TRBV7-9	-	CASSVAGGAYEQYF	TGTGCCAGCAGCGTAGCGGGAGGGGCGTACGAGCAGTACTTC
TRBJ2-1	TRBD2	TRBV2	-	CASRSGLGLAENSYNEQFF	TGTGCCAGCAGATCCGGCCTAGGACTAGCGGAAAACTCCTACAATGAGCAGTTCTTC
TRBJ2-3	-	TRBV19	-	CASYPPGATDTQYF	TGTGCCAGTTATCCCCCAGGGGCCACAGATACGCAGTATTTT
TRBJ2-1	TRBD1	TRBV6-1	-	CASSHGTGLYNEQFF	TGTGCCAGCAGTCACGGGACAGGACTATACAATGAGCAGTTCTTC
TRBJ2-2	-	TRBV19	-	CASSPAGELFF	TGTGCCAGTAGCCCCGCCGGGGAGCTGTTTTTT
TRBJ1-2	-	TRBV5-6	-	CASSLADGYTF	TGTGCCAGCAGCTTGGCGGATGGCTACACCTTC
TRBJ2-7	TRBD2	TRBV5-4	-	CASSPGGYSGGAPSSYEQYF	TGTGCCAGCTCCCCTGGAGGGTATAGCGGGGGGGCACCGAGCTCCTACGAGCAGTACTTC
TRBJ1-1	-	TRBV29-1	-	CSARGPLNTEAFF	TGCAGCGCCAGAGGTCCTTTAAACACTGAAGCTTTCTTT
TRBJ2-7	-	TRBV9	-	CASSPLGGSYEQYF	TGTGCCAGCAGCCCCCTCGGCGGGTCCTACGAGCAGTACTTC
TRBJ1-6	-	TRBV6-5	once	CASRPGHVVPLHF	TGTGCCAGCCGGCCCGGACATGTTGTGCCCCTCCACTTT
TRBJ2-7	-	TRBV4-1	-	CASSRLPLEVVYEQYF	TGCGCCAGCAGCCGCTTACCGCTAGAGGTAGTATACGAGCAGTACTTC
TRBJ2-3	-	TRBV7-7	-	CASSLGLADTQYF	TGTGCTAGCAGCTTAGGACTGGCGGATACGCAGTATTTT
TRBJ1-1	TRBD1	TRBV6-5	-	CASIRDRGSTEAFF	TGTGCCAGCATCCGTGACAGGGGATCCACTGAAGCTTTCTTT